A single sample is the source of the 24 T cell receptor beta chains below, sequenced in a study of blood T cells in healthy people across ages. PCR was performed a second time for roughly 6 to 12 cycles using a sample-barcoded 5' primer and a J-beta primer mix. TCRdb re-called the 5' RACE reads with MiXCR, one entry per CDR3 protein. In the table there are almost 1 million distinct CDR3 sequences, about 51% of which are singletons. The sequencing input was blood. The source is a woman aged 55 to 70 in good health.

The chain links TRBV20-1 to TRBJ1-2, with unresolved D. Germline values: CDR1 DFQATT, CDR2 SNEGSKA (reference sequence). V gave up 0 bases and J gave up 0 bases, with 8 bases separating them. The length of the CDR3 is 14 residues. The CDR3 nucleotides read TGCAGTGCTAGAGAAGATCCGCCTAACTATGGCTACACCTTC. As protein: CSAREDPPNYGYTF.

This clonotype was recorded a few times. The chain joins TRBV11-2 to TRBJ2-5, with 8 bases aligning to TRBD2. There are 13 residues in the CDR3. Germline V gives CDR1 SGHAT, CDR2 FQNNGV. Trimming removed 5 bases from V and 11 bases from J; junction bases left unmatched: 10. The CDR3 loop reads CASSRGLADEQYF. The CDR3 DNA is TGTGCCAGCAGCCGTGGACTAGCAGATGAGCAGTACTTC.

With respect to this clonotype: Just one base apart from a much larger clone, this may be a read error. The chain employs TRBV7-2 and TRBJ2-1, with D tentatively TRBD2 (5 bases). The germline V gene encodes CDR1 SGHTA and CDR2 FQGNSA. This CDR3 is built from 15 residues. CDR3 DNA: TGTGCCGGCAGCTTAGCCTCGGGAAGGCGGAATGAGCAGTTCTTC. This translates into CAGSLASGRRNEQFF.

The rearrangement uses TRBV20-1 and TRBJ2-4, with D possibly matching TRBD1 (6 bases). The end of the DNA is better explained by TRBJ2-7, so the J call may be wrong. The CDR3 extends over 13 amino acids. CDR1 and CDR2 (germline): DFQATT, SNEGSKA (reference sequence). The chain's CDR3 is CSARGTDSYEQYF. The CDR3, as DNA: TGCAGTGCTAGAGGGACAGATTCCTACGAGCAGTACTTC.

The CDR3 loop is CASSWTETQYF. CDR3 sequence (DNA): TGTGCCAGCAGTTGGACGGAGACCCAGTACTTC. This chain joins TRBV6-2 or TRBV6-3 and TRBJ2-5; no reliable D call. The CDR3 has 11 amino acids. The germline CDR1 and CDR2 sequences are MNHEY and SVGEGT. Trimming shortened V by 4 bases and J by 5 bases, and 5 bases separated the two germline ends.

A few counts support this clonotype. The chain has TRBV5-1 and TRBJ2-7, with 8 bases matching TRBD1. CDR1 and CDR2 from the germline V gene are SGHRS and YFSETQ. The CDR3 length is 13 residues. The V and J ends lost 5 bases and 7 bases, in that order; junction bases with no gene match: 8. Written as DNA, the CDR3 is TGCGCCAGCAGGGACAGGGAAGATCAAGAGCAGTACTTC. Translation gives CASRDREDQEQYF.

The V gene is TRBV3-1, the J gene TRBJ1-3; TRBD1 matches at 7 bases. The CDR3 spans 16 residues. Germline V gene data show CDR1 as LGHDT and CDR2 as YNNKEL (reference sequence). Losses at the gene ends were 5 bases for V and 10 bases for J; bases not matched to a gene: 17. This CDR3 is CASSESLQGGLGTIYF. The CDR3 coding sequence is TGTGCCAGCAGCGAGAGTCTGCAGGGGGGCCTAGGAACCATATATTTT.

The chain combines TRBV20-1 with TRBJ1-2, with a possible D match to TRBD1 (5 bases). This CDR3 contains 12 residues. CDR1 and CDR2 (germline): DFQATT, SNEGSKA (reference sequence). Trimming removed 6 bases at V and 2 bases at J, with 10 bases between. The CDR3 reads CSAYPGNYGYTF. CDR3 sequence (DNA): TGCAGTGCCTATCCAGGGAACTATGGCTACACCTTC.

V is TRBV5-1 and J is TRBJ2-1; no definite D call. The V gene's germline CDR1 is SGHRS and CDR2 YFSETQ. Between the trimmed V and J ends, which lost 0 bases and 4 bases, there was a span of 11 bases. The length of the CDR3 is 15 residues. The DNA for the CDR3 is TGCGCCAGCAGCTTGGTAGTCAGACCTTACAATGAGCAGTTCTTC. Protein: CASSLVVRPYNEQFF.

V and J are TRBV20-1 and TRBJ2-3; TRBD2 matches at 7 bases. Germline CDR1 DFQATT, CDR2 SNEGSKA (reference sequence). The CDR3 covers 18 residues. The ends lost 6 bases at V and 2 bases at J; junction bases unmatched: 20. CDR3 residues: CSAPRPVREYPFTDTQYF. DNA for the CDR3: TGCAGTGCACCTCGTCCCGTGCGGGAGTACCCTTTCACAGATACGCAGTATTTT.

The J gene is TRBJ2-2, the V gene TRBV20-1; D is unresolved. The V end lost 6 bases, the J end lost 3 bases, and 11 bases lay between the germline ends. Germline assignment: CDR1 DFQATT and CDR2 SNEGSKA (reference sequence). The CDR3 is 13 residues long. CDR3 residues: CSASPGYTGELFF. Here the CDR3 DNA reads TGCAGTGCCAGCCCGGGTTACACCGGGGAGCTGTTTTTT.

The J gene is TRBJ2-7, the V gene TRBV28, with D possibly being TRBD2 (5 bases). Germline CDR1 MDHEN, CDR2 SYDVKM. Between the trimmed V and J ends, which lost 3 bases and 6 bases, there was a span of 15 bases. This CDR3 has 14 amino acids. DNA for the CDR3: TGTGCCAGCAGTTTGGTTAGCGCTTCCGCCGAGCAGTACTTC. Translating it yields CASSLVSASAEQYF.

The gene calls are TRBV6-1 and TRBJ1-2, with D possibly TRBD1 on 6 matching bases. Trimming pared 8 bases from V and 2 bases from J, leaving 18 bases between. The CDR3 is made up of 15 amino acids. From germline, CDR1 is MNHNS and CDR2 SASEGT. The CDR3 DNA reads TGTGCCAGCTCTACCGGCAGGGGATCAAACTATGGCTACACCTTC. It codes for CASSTGRGSNYGYTF.

The chain carries TRBV25-1 and TRBJ2-7, with D possibly matching TRBD2 (6 bases). CDR3 length: 13 amino acids. Germline CDR1 reads MGHDK; CDR2 reads SYGVNS. The ends were cut back, 7 bases at V and 2 bases at J, with 12 bases in the middle. This chain's CDR3 is CASKEGATYEQYF. In nucleotides, the CDR3 is TGTGCCAGCAAGGAGGGAGCGACCTACGAGCAGTACTTC.

Concerning this clonotype itself: One end of the junction does not line up with germline, which may come from a read error. The chain combines TRBV29-1 with TRBJ2-5; weak D call: TRBD2 (7 bases). Germline lookup yields CDR1 SQVTM and CDR2 ANQGSEA. The CDR3 totals 14 residues. This CDR3 is CSAEGRGPQEAQYF. As DNA, the CDR3 is TGCAGCGCTGAAGGGCGGGGGCCCCAAGAGGCCCAGTACTTC.

This rearrangement joins TRBV4-1 to TRBJ2-3, with 9 bases aligning to TRBD1. The germline CDR1 and CDR2 sequences are MGHRA and YSYEKL. V shed 0 bases and J 9 bases; nucleotides not matched to a gene: 4. The CDR3 loop spans 14 amino acids. As DNA, the CDR3 is TGCGCCAGCAGCCAAGATTGGACAGGGGCAACGCAGTATTTT. It specifies CASSQDWTGATQYF.

The gene calls are TRBV4-1 and TRBJ1-4; TRBD1 matches 7 bases. There are 15 residues in the CDR3. Germline CDR1 and CDR2: MGHRA and YSYEKL. Trimming at V came to 1 base and at J to 8 bases, leaving 7 bases not matched to a gene. The CDR3 is CASSQVARGGEKLFF. CDR3 in DNA: TGCGCCAGCAGCCAAGTAGCCAGGGGGGGCGAAAAACTGTTTTTT.

The rearrangement joins TRBV20-1 to TRBJ2-5; tentative D call: TRBD2 (6 bases). This CDR3 has 13 amino acids. CDR1 and CDR2 from the germline V gene are DFQATT and SNEGSKA (reference sequence). V lost 7 bases, J lost 11 bases, and 23 bases lay in between. In DNA form, the CDR3 reads TGCAGTGTGGTCCCACTAGCAGTCTCAGAGCAGTACTTC. Residues: CSVVPLAVSEQYF.

This clonotype was found a few times. V is TRBV2 and J is TRBJ1-5; D is unresolved. This CDR3 has 12 amino acids. V was cut by 8 bases and J by 0 bases, with 5 bases left in between. Germline V gives CDR1 SNHLY, CDR2 FYNNEI. The CDR3 DNA reads as TGTGCCAGCTCGCATAGCAATCAGCCCCAGCATTTT. Its protein product is CASSHSNQPQHF. Looking up the rest from reference TRBV2 and TRBJ1-5 gives the full variable domain: EPEVTQTPSHQVTQMGQEVILRCVPISNHLYFYWYRQILGQKVEFLVSFYNNEISEKSEIFDDQFSVERPDGSNFTLKIRSTKLEDSAMYFCASSHSNQPQHFGDGTRLSIL.

The J gene is TRBJ2-1, the V gene TRBV24-1, with 8 bases identical to TRBD1. CDR1 and CDR2 (germline): KGHDR, SFDVKD. This CDR3 spans 18 amino acids. V gave up 4 bases and J gave up 7 bases; unmatched junction bases: 17. CDR3 sequence (DNA): TGTGCCACCAGTGACCCACTGGAAGGGCAGGGGGCCTTGAATGAGCAGTTCTTC. As protein: CATSDPLEGQGALNEQFF.

This clonotype has ten or more counts. This chain joins TRBV20-1 and TRBJ2-7; D is unclear. The CDR3 consists of 13 residues. Trimming took 3 bases from V and 2 from J, leaving 11 bases between them. Germline V gene sequence: CDR1 DFQATT, CDR2 SNEGSKA (reference sequence). The CDR3 DNA sequence: TGCAGTGCTAGTTTGGCGCAAACCTACGAGCAGTACTTC. Encoded protein: CSASLAQTYEQYF.

This rearrangement joins TRBV20-1 to TRBJ2-1; TRBD2 is a possible D gene (6 bases). The end of the DNA fits TRBJ2-7 better, so the J call may be wrong. Germline values: CDR1 DFQATT, CDR2 SNEGSKA (reference sequence). The CDR3 is made up of 13 amino acids. This CDR3 reads CSAGRGRIYEQYF. The CDR3 nucleotides are TGCAGTGCCGGTCGGGGGAGAATATACGAGCAGTACTTC.

This clonotype occurred a few times. The chain is built from TRBV7-9 and TRBJ2-4; D is undetermined. Trimming removed 5 bases from V and 13 bases from J, with 15 bases in between. The CDR3 has 12 amino acids. From germline, CDR1 is SEHNR and CDR2 FQNEAQ (reference sequence). CDR3 in amino acids: CASSQDGYGQYF. For the CDR3, the DNA is TGTGCCAGCAGCCAGGACGGGTATGGGCAGTACTTC.

V usage is TRBV11-2 and J usage is TRBJ2-6; 8 bases map to TRBD1. This CDR3 comprises 18 residues. The ends lost 4 bases at V and 1 base at J; junction bases unmatched: 9. Germline-derived CDR1 and CDR2 are SGHAT and FQNNGV. This chain's CDR3 is CASSSPGRGLSGANVLTF. CDR3 nucleotides: TGTGCCAGCAGCTCACCAGGCAGGGGGCTTTCTGGGGCCAACGTCCTGACTTTC.